The entry that follows covers one T cell receptor (beta chain) sequence. This sample was included in a study of OX40 agonist ivuxolimab in advanced cancers. Study in general: One hepatocellular carcinoma and a couple of cutaneous melanoma patients partially responded.

Using immunoSEQ multiplex PCR, the repertoire was profiled, and TCRdb retains in-frame clones only, with some absent. The sample holds 50,000 to 75,000 clones; roughly 90% are singletons and the top ten take around 20%. No patient had autoimmune disease or received systemic immunosuppression. The CDR3 extends over 13 amino acids. Germline CDR1 and CDR2: SGHKS and YYEKEE (reference sequence). Trimming pared 2 bases from V and 6 bases from J, leaving 11 bases between. Sequences were derived from CD4+ or CD8+ T cells sorted from blood, sampled in a trial of the OX40 agonist ivuxolimab. The receptor was isolated from an adult with an advanced solid tumor such as melanoma, head and neck, liver or kidney cancer. The rearrangement joins TRBV5-5 to TRBJ1-1; D is ambiguous. CDR3 region: CASSFDTRAEAFF. The DNA for the CDR3 is TGTGCCAGCAGCTTCGATACTCGGGCTGAAGCTTTCTTT. Together with reference TRBV5-5 and TRBJ1-1, the CDR3 gives the full variable domain: DAGVTQSPTHLIKTRGQQVTLRCSPISGHKSVSWYQQVLGQGPQFIFQYYEKEERGRGNFPDRFSARQFPNYSSELNVNALLLGDSALYLCASSFDTRAEAFFGQGTRLTVV.